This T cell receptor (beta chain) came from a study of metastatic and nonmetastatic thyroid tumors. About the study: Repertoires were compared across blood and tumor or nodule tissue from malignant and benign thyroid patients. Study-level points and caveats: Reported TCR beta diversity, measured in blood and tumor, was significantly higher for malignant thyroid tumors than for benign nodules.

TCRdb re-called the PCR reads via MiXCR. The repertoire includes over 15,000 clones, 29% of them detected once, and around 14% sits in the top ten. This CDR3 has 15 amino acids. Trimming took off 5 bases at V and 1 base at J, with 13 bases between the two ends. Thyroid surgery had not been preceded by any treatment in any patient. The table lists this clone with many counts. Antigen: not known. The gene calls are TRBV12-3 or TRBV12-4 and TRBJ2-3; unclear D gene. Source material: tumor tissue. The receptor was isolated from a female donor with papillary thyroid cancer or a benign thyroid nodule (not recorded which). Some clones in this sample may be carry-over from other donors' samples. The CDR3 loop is CASSDGTDRTDTQYF. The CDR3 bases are TGTGCCAGCAGTGACGGAACAGATCGCACAGATACGCAGTATTTT.